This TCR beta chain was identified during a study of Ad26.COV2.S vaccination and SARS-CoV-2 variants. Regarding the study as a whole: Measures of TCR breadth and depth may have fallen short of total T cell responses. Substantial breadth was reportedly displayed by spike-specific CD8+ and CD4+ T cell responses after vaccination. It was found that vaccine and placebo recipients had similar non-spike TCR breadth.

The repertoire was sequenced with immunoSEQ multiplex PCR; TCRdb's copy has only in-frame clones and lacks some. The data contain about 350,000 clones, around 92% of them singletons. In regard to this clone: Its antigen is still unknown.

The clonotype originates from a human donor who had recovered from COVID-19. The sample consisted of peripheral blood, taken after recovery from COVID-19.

The chain's CDR3 is CASSLSGGYPDTQYF. The CDR3 DNA follows: TGTGCCAGCAGCCTTAGCGGGGGTTACCCAGATACGCAGTATTTT. The V call is TRBV5-6, the J call TRBJ2-3; the match to TRBD2 covers 9 bases. V was clipped by 4 bases and J by 4 bases; unmatched bases: 7. The CDR3 loop spans 15 amino acids. Germline V gene data show CDR1 as SGHDT and CDR2 as YYEEEE.